What follows describes a single TCR beta chain. Its cognate antigen is unknown. Assay used: immunoSEQ multiplex PCR; TCRdb lists only in-frame clones, some missing. Counted here are roughly 1 million clones, 75% occurring once; the ten biggest clones make up nearly 1.5%. This record belongs to a study of shared clonotypes between healthy human individuals. Study-level points and caveats: Naive subsets generally had larger estimated richness than memory subsets. The four-donor shared clonotypes exceeded non-shared clonotypes in generation probability, with non-shared ones scoring lower.

The CDR3 totals 14 residues. Germline V gene lookup returns CDR1 LGHNA and CDR2 YSLEER. The V and J ends lost 3 bases and 5 bases, in that order; junction bases with no gene match: 5. The specimen sequenced was memory CD4+ T cells sorted from blood. Subset specified: CD45RA-negative fraction. The V call is TRBV4-3, the J call TRBJ2-3; TRBD1 aligns across 7 bases. This receptor was identified in a man aged 18 to 30 in good health. Here the CDR3 reads CASSQDPGGDTQYF. In DNA, the CDR3 is TGCGCCAGCAGCCAGGATCCAGGGGGAGATACGCAGTATTTT.